This T cell receptor (beta chain) was identified during a study of blood T cell repertoires in COVID-19. The method was immunoSEQ multiplex PCR; TCRdb's version includes in-frame clones alone and lacks a portion of them. This sample has about 200,000 clones, with approximately 84% found just once. The sample holds a few counts of this clone. The TCR originated in a woman at least 80 years old with COVID-19, enrolled during active disease. The sequenced sample consisted of peripheral blood.

The CDR3 spells CASSEGGRPYEQYF. DNA for the CDR3: TGCGCCAGCAGTGAAGGAGGCCGCCCCTACGAGCAGTACTTC. The V gene is TRBV10-1, the J gene TRBJ2-7; D may be TRBD2 (5 bases). The CDR3 consists of 14 residues. Per the germline V gene, CDR1 is WNHNN and CDR2 is SYGVQD (reference sequence). With 3 bases removed from V and 2 bases from J, the gap between germline ends came to 11 bases.